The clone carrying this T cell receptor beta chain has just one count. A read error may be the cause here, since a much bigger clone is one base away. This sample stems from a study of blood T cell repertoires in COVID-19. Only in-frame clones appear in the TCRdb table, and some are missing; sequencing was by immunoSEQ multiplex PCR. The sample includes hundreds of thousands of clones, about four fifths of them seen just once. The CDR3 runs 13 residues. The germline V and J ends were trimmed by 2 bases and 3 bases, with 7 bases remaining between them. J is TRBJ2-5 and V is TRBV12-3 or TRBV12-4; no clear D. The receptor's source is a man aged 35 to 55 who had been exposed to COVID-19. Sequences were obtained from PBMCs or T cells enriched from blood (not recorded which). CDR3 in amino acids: CASSLSEKETQYF. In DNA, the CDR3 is TGTGCCAGCAGTTTATCGGAGAAAGAGACCCAGTACTTC.